Following are 26 T cell receptor beta chains from one sample sequenced in a study of T cell clonality in common variable immunodeficiency. Sequenced by immunoSEQ multiplex PCR; TCRdb stores in-frame clones only, minus some. The table lists about 26,000 clones, with no singletons. The antigens for these receptors are not known. Study-wide results and caveats: In common variable immunodeficiency, TCR beta chains reportedly carried fewer deletions and N-nucleotide insertions.

The sequencing input was peripheral blood mononuclear cells. The origin of the receptors is a human donor with common variable immunodeficiency.

This clone has ten or more counts. The read terminates 3 residues ahead of where the CDR3 ends, so the germline J gene completes it. The chain combines TRBV28 with TRBJ2-5; 7 bases agree with TRBD1. With V trimmed by 6 bases and J by 0 bases, 10 bases remained unmatched. Per the germline V gene, CDR1 is MDHEN and CDR2 is SYDVKM. The CDR3 is 16 amino acids. Incomplete CDR3 DNA: TGTGCCAGCAGCCCGGGGACAGAGATGTACCAAGAGACC. The encoded protein is CASSPGTEMYQET. The entire CDR3 protein reads CASSPGTEMYQETQYF.

In the case of this clone: The sequence runs out 3 residues before the end of the CDR3; the remainder is reconstructed from the germline J gene. This chain uses TRBV7-9 with TRBJ1-6; possible D gene TRBD1, 6 bases. Trimming took 1 base from V and 8 from J, leaving 12 bases between them. The CDR3 has 15 amino acids. The germline gives CDR1 SEHNR, CDR2 FQNEAQ (reference sequence). CDR3 DNA, as far as it was read: TGTGCCAGCAGCTTAGAATACAGGGTCGATTCACCC. Amino acids: CASSLEYRVDSP. Given in full, the CDR3 is CASSLEYRVDSPLHF.

Details on this clone: The CDR3 end lies 3 residues beyond the end of the read and is filled in from the germline J gene. This rearrangement joins TRBV19 to TRBJ2-3; D uncertain. This CDR3 region has 15 residues. The V end lost 4 bases, the J end lost 2 bases, and 13 bases lay between the germline ends. The germline V gene has CDR1 LNHDA and CDR2 SQIVND (reference sequence). The CDR3: CASSKRFRDTDTQYF. Incomplete CDR3 DNA: TGTGCCAGTAGTAAGAGGTTTCGAGACACAGATACG.

Worth noting for this clone: The read ends 3 residues before the CDR3 terminus; that terminus is restored from the germline J gene. V is TRBV18 and J is TRBJ1-5; tentative D call: TRBD1 (6 bases). Between the trimmed V and J ends, which lost 3 bases and 7 bases, there was a span of 10 bases. The CDR3 runs 13 residues. Germline CDR1 and CDR2: KGHSH and LQKENI. The CDR3 region is CASSPDREQPQHF. The part of the CDR3 DNA that was read is TGTGCCAGCTCACCGGACAGAGAGCAGCCC.

Points on this clone: The read terminates 3 residues ahead of where the CDR3 ends, so the germline J gene completes it. The rearrangement links TRBV6-2 or TRBV6-3 to TRBJ1-5; no reliable D call. CDR3 length: 13 residues. Trimming pared 0 bases from V and 6 bases from J, leaving 6 bases between. Germline loops: CDR1 MNHEY, CDR2 SVGEGT. The CDR3 region is CASSYSAVQPQHF. Incomplete CDR3 DNA: TGTGCCAGCAGTTACTCAGCGGTTCAGCCC.

This clone has a handful of counts. The read ends 3 residues early relative to the CDR3; the germline J gene fills the gap. The chain carries TRBV7-6 and TRBJ2-2; possible D gene TRBD2, 5 bases. Per germline, CDR1 SGHVS and CDR2 FNYEAQ. The CDR3 has 17 amino acids. The V end lost 5 bases, the J end lost 3 bases, and 19 bases lay between the germline ends. The part of the CDR3 DNA that was read is TGTGCCAGCAGCCCAACGGTACGCGGGCGGGACACCGGGGAG. It specifies CASSPTVRGRDTGE. The entire CDR3 protein reads CASSPTVRGRDTGELFF.

This clone was observed many times. The sequence runs out 3 residues before the end of the CDR3; the remainder is reconstructed from the germline J gene. The rearrangement links TRBV19 to TRBJ2-5; possibly TRBD1 for D (6 bases). The CDR3 extends over 15 amino acids. The V end lost 1 base, the J end lost 2 bases, and 11 bases lay between the germline ends. Germline CDR1 LNHDA, CDR2 SQIVND (reference sequence). CDR3 residues: CASSIVWGLQETQYF. The covered CDR3 bases are TGTGCCAGTAGTATAGTGTGGGGGCTTCAAGAGACC.

This clone was detected ten times or more. The sequenced fragment ends 3 residues before the CDR3 boundary, so the rest is inferred from the germline J gene. The genes are TRBV20-1 and TRBJ1-1; no definite D call. The CDR3 has 12 amino acids. Germline CDR1 DFQATT, CDR2 SNEGSKA (reference sequence). Deletions cut 3 bases from V and 5 bases from J, with 10 bases between. Incomplete CDR3 DNA: TGCAGTGCTAGCCCCAGCGGGACTGAA. This translates into CSASPSGTE. The entire CDR3 protein is CSASPSGTEAFF.

As to this clone: The CDR3 end is not reached by the read, which stops 3 residues before it; the germline J gene fills it in. The V call is TRBV18, the J call TRBJ1-2, with TRBD1 identical over 7 bases. The CDR3 is 13 residues long. Germline CDR1 and CDR2: KGHSH and LQKENI. After removal of 3 bases from V and 4 bases from J, the junction contained 2 bases not matched to a gene. The CDR3 protein is CASSPDRAYGYTF. The covered CDR3 bases are TGTGCCAGCTCACCCGACAGGGCCTATGGC.

This clone was found many times. The sequence runs out 3 residues before the end of the CDR3; the remainder is reconstructed from the germline J gene. V and J are TRBV7-2 and TRBJ2-2, with TRBD1 matching over 7 bases. CDR3 length: 15 amino acids. The V gene's germline CDR1 is SGHTA and CDR2 FQGNSA. With V trimmed by 1 base and J by 5 bases, 4 bases remained unmatched. The chain's CDR3 is CASSLGGGGTGELFF. The CDR3 bases that were read are TGTGCCAGCAGCTTAGGAGGGGGCGGGACCGGGGAG.

The sample holds many counts of this clone. The CDR3 goes on 3 residues after the read ends, and that part is filled in from the germline J gene. The V and J genes are TRBV5-1 and TRBJ2-7; D is perhaps TRBD1 (5 bases). Germline V lookup: CDR1 SGHRS, CDR2 YFSETQ. This CDR3 has 14 residues. The germline V and J ends were trimmed by 4 bases and 6 bases, with 17 bases remaining between them. The DNA read from the CDR3 is TGCGCCAGCAGCAGACAGATACAGACTTCCGAG. This gives the protein CASSRQIQTSE. The CDR3 reads in full as CASSRQIQTSEQYF.

Judged by abundance, this clone is medium-sized (0.01 to 0.1%). The CDR3 extends 3 residues past the end of the read, so its final part is completed from the germline J gene. The chain joins TRBV19 to TRBJ2-4; 12 bases agree with TRBD2. Trimming took 5 bases from V and 8 from J; bases not matched to a gene: 10. The CDR3 extends over 16 amino acids. Germline CDR1 and CDR2: LNHDA and SQIVND (reference sequence). The CDR3 is CASSLASGRANHIQYF. Incomplete CDR3 DNA: TGTGCCAGTAGTTTGGCTAGCGGGAGGGCGAATCACATT.

This clone was found many times. The read ends 3 residues shy of where the CDR3 ends; the end is completed using the germline J gene. The chain couples TRBV29-1 to TRBJ1-1; 8 bases align to TRBD1. J lost 4 bases, V lost 4 bases, and 2 bases had no gene match. Germline assignment: CDR1 SQVTM and CDR2 ANQGSEA. The CDR3 has 12 residues. The CDR3 bases that were read are TGCAGCGTTGCAACAGGGGGCACTGAA. Translating it yields CSVATGGTE. The full CDR3 is CSVATGGTEAFF.

The sequenced CDR3 bases are TGTGCCAGCAGTGGTGCTAGCAACACCGGGGAG. It encodes CASSGASNTGE. The full CDR3 sequence reads CASSGASNTGELFF. This chain links TRBV2 with TRBJ2-2, with D possibly being TRBD2 (5 bases). The missing CDR3 end, 3 residues past where the read stops, is filled in from the germline J gene. The CDR3 consists of 14 residues. V was cut by 4 bases and J by 2 bases, with 8 bases left in between. Germline lookup yields CDR1 SNHLY and CDR2 FYNNEI. The entire variable domain, with the rest obtained from reference TRBV2 and TRBJ2-2, is as follows: EPEVTQTPSHQVTQMGQEVILRCVPISNHLYFYWYRQILGQKVEFLVSFYNNEISEKSEIFDDQFSVERPDGSNFTLKIRSTKLEDSAMYFCASSGASNTGELFFGEGSRLTVL.

This clone was recorded many times. The read ends 3 residues before the CDR3 terminus; that terminus is restored from the germline J gene. This chain links TRBV7-2 with TRBJ2-7; 8 positions agree with TRBD2. Germline V gives CDR1 SGHTA, CDR2 FQGNSA. The ends lost 0 bases at V and 5 bases at J; junction bases unmatched: 6. This CDR3 has 15 residues. The CDR3 reads CASSLAPGLADEQYF. Partial CDR3 DNA: TGTGCCAGCAGCTTAGCCCCCGGACTAGCTGACGAG.

This clone was picked up many times. The read stops 3 residues short of the end of the CDR3; the missing end is completed from the germline J gene. The chain employs TRBV20-1 and TRBJ2-5; 10 bases are shared with TRBD2. The CDR3 contains 14 residues. J gave up 4 bases and V 6 bases, and 8 bases lay outside the gene matches. The germline CDR1 and CDR2 sequences are DFQATT and SNEGSKA (reference sequence). CDR3 bases read: TGCAGTGCCCCAGACCTAGCGGGAGTAGAGACC. It translates to CSAPDLAGVET. From start to end, the CDR3 is CSAPDLAGVETQYF.

Details on this clone: The missing CDR3 end, 3 residues past where the read stops, is filled in from the germline J gene. The rearrangement uses TRBV7-1 and TRBJ2-3; 11 nucleotides align to TRBD2. TRBV7-1 is reported as an ORF; its role is uncertain. There are 20 residues in the CDR3. With V trimmed by 3 bases and J by 2 bases, 16 bases remained unmatched. The sequenced CDR3 bases are TGTGCCAGCAGCTCCCCCTTTACTAGCGGGAGTTCTTTGGTCACAGATACG. Protein: CASSSPFTSGSSLVTDT. The entire CDR3 protein is CASSSPFTSGSSLVTDTQYF.

This clone was counted between two and nine times. The missing CDR3 end, 3 residues past where the read stops, is filled in from the germline J gene. The rearrangement uses TRBV19 and TRBJ1-2, with D possibly being TRBD1 (5 bases). Germline assignment: CDR1 LNHDA and CDR2 SQIVND (reference sequence). The CDR3 totals 12 residues. The CDR3 DNA, read in part, is TGTGCCAGTAGTCTAACAGGATGGGGC. Translating gives CASSLTGWG. The CDR3, in full, reads CASSLTGWGYTF.

This clone came up a few times. The read halts 3 residues ahead of the CDR3 end, with the missing end drawn from the germline J gene. The rearrangement joins TRBV7-9 to TRBJ2-1; the D gene is possibly TRBD2 (6 bases). This CDR3 spans 14 amino acids. CDR1 and CDR2 (germline): SEHNR, FQNEAQ (reference sequence). V was cut by 6 bases and J by 4 bases, with 13 bases left in between. The CDR3 DNA, read in part, is TGTGCCAGCAGTCGGGGCGGGACTTACAATGAG. It encodes CASSRGGTYNE. The entire CDR3 is CASSRGGTYNEQFF.

This clone occurred many times. The read ends 3 residues early relative to the CDR3; the germline J gene fills the gap. The rearrangement joins TRBV7-8 to TRBJ2-2; tentative D call: TRBD1 (5 bases). Per the germline V gene, CDR1 is SGHVS and CDR2 is FQNEAQ. Trimming took off 0 bases at V and 3 bases at J, with 14 bases between the two ends. This CDR3 region has 17 residues. The CDR3 DNA, read in part, is TGTGCCAGCAGCTTAGCGAGGATCAGGGCAGACACCGGGGAG. This codes for CASSLARIRADTGE. The CDR3, in full, reads CASSLARIRADTGELFF.

This clone was counted many times. With the read ending 3 residues before the CDR3 end, the germline J gene is used to fill in that end. The J gene is TRBJ2-1, the V gene TRBV7-2; D gene unclear. V was pared by 3 bases and J by 6 bases, with 12 bases between. Germline CDR1 is SGHTA and CDR2 is FQGNSA. The CDR3 is 14 amino acids. The sequenced part of the CDR3 DNA is TGTGCCAGCAGCTTTCCAACCGTTAGCAATGAG. Its protein product is CASSFPTVSNE. In full, the CDR3 is CASSFPTVSNEQFF.

This clone was recorded a few times. The read terminates 3 residues before the CDR3 end, so the remaining end is supplied by the germline J gene. The chain employs TRBV10-3 and TRBJ2-1; D unclear. Germline-derived CDR1 and CDR2 are ENHRY and SYGVKD. The length of the CDR3 is 15 residues. V gave up 0 bases and J gave up 3 bases, with 9 bases separating them. CDR3 loop: CAISESTVDYNEQFF. The sequenced CDR3 bases are TGTGCCATCAGTGAGTCGACTGTCGACTACAATGAG.

The table lists this clone with many counts. The sequenced fragment ends 3 residues before the CDR3 boundary, so the rest is inferred from the germline J gene. V gene TRBV5-1 combines with J gene TRBJ2-2; possible D gene TRBD1, 6 bases. This CDR3 has 16 residues. Between the trimmed V and J ends, which lost 0 bases and 1 base, there was a span of 10 bases. Germline V gives CDR1 SGHRS, CDR2 YFSETQ. CDR3 DNA (partial): TGCGCCAGCAGCTTGGTCGGCAGGGGGAACACCGGGGAG. Its translation is CASSLVGRGNTGE. From start to end, the CDR3 is CASSLVGRGNTGELFF.

This clone was recorded a few times. The CDR3 is cut off 3 residues early in the read; its end comes from the germline J gene. The chain employs TRBV30 and TRBJ2-6, with a weak D call TRBD1 (5 bases). The germline V gene has CDR1 GTSNPN and CDR2 SVGIG (reference sequence). CDR3 length equals 15 residues. V lost 2 bases and J 2 bases, leaving 10 bases between the germline ends. CDR3 bases read: TGTGCCTGGAGTTTCCAGGGTGCTGGGGCCAACGTC. This translates into CAWSFQGAGANV. The CDR3, in full, reads CAWSFQGAGANVLTF. The whole variable domain, filled in from reference TRBV30 and TRBJ2-6, reads SQTIHQWPATLVQPVGSPLSLECTVEGTSNPNLYWYRQAAGRGLQLLFYSVGIGQISSEVPQNLSASRPQDRQFILSSKKLLLSDSGFYLCAWSFQGAGANVLTFGAGSRLTVL.

This clone came up many times. The read halts 3 residues ahead of the CDR3 end, with the missing end drawn from the germline J gene. This rearrangement joins TRBV7-3 to TRBJ2-3; no definite D call. This CDR3 spans 12 amino acids. Trimming took 4 bases from V and 4 from J, leaving 6 bases between them. The germline CDR1 and CDR2 sequences are SGHTA and FQGTGA. The covered CDR3 bases are TGTGCCAGCAGCTCGTATTCAGATACG. It codes for CASSSYSDT. The whole CDR3 reads CASSSYSDTQYF.

This clone was picked up a small number of times. The CDR3 end is not reached by the read, which stops 3 residues before it; the germline J gene fills it in. The chain employs TRBV7-2 and TRBJ1-5; weak D call: TRBD1 (5 bases). CDR1 and CDR2 (germline): SGHTA, FQGNSA. The CDR3 is 13 residues long. Trimming left V 1 base short and J 9 bases short, with 10 bases between. CDR3 DNA (partial): TGTGCCAGCAGCTTAGACGGGACTTTGCCC. This codes for CASSLDGTLP. The CDR3, in full, reads CASSLDGTLPQHF.